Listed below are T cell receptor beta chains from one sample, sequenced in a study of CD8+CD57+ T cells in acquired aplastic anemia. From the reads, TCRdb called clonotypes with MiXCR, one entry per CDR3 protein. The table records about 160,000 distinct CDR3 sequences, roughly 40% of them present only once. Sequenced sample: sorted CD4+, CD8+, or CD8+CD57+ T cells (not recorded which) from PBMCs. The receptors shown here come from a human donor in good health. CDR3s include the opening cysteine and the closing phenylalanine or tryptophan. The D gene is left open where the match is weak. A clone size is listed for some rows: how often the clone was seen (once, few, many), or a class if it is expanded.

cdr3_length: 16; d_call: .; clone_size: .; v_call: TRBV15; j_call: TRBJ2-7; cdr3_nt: TGTGCCACCAGCAGAGAGGACCTGACGTATGGCTACGAGCAGTACTTC; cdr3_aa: CATSREDLTYGYEQYF
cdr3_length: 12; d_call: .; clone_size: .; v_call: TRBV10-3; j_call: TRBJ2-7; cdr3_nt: TGTGCCATCAGTGTTCAGGGCTACGAGCAGTACTTC; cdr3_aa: CAISVQGYEQYF
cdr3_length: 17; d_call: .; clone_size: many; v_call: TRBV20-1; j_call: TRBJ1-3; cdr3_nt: TGCAGTGCGAGGCCTCCCGAACAGGGCCTCTCTGGAAACACCATATATTTT; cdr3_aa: CSARPPEQGLSGNTIYF
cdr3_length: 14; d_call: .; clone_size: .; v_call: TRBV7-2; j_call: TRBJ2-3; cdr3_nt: TGTGCCAGCAGCTTATCGCTAGCCACAGATACGCAGTATTTT; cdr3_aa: CASSLSLATDTQYF
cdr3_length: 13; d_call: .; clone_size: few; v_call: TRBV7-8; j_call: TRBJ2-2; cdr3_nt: TGTGCCAGCAGCTTAAAAGGAACCGGGGAGCTGTTTTTT; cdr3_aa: CASSLKGTGELFF
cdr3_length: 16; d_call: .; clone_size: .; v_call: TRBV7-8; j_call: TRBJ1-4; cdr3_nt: TGTGCCAGCAGCTTTACAAGAGGGGTGCGGGATGAAAAACTGTTTTTT; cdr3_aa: CASSFTRGVRDEKLFF
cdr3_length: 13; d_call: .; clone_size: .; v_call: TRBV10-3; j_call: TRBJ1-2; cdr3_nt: TGTGCCATCAGTGAGCCTTCAAGGGATGGCTACACCTTC; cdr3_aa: CAISEPSRDGYTF
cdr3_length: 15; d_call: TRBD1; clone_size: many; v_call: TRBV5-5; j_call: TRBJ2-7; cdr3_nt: TGTGCCAGCAGCTTGGGGCAGGGGGCCGACTACGAGCAGTACTTC; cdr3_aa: CASSLGQGADYEQYF
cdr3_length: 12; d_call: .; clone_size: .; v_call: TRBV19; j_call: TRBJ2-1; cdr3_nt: TGTGCCAGTAGTAAAGTCGGCAATGAGCAGTTCTTC; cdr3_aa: CASSKVGNEQFF
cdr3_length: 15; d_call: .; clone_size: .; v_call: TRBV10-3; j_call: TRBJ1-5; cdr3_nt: TGTGCCATCAGTGCCGGGACGAATAGCAATCAGCCCCAGCATTTT; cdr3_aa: CAISAGTNSNQPQHF
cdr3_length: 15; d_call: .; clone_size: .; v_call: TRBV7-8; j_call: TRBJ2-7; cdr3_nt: TGTGCCAGCAGCCGTTCGGGGGTAGGCGAATACGAGCAGTACTTC; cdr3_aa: CASSRSGVGEYEQYF
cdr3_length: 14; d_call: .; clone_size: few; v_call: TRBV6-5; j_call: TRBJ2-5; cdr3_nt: TGTGCCAGCAGTTACACGGCAGGGACGGAGACCCAGTACTTC; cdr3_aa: CASSYTAGTETQYF
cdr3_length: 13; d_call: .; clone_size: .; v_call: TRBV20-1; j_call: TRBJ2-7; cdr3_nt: TGCAGCTCGGTGCAGTCCAGCTCCTACGAGCAGTACTTC; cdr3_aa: CSSVQSSSYEQYF
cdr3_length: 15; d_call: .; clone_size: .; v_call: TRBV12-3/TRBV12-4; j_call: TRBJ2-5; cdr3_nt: TGTGCCAGCAGTTTGGGGACCAGCGGGTGGGAGACCCAGTACTTC; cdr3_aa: CASSLGTSGWETQYF
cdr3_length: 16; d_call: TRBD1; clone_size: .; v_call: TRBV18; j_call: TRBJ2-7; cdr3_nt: TGTGCCAGCTCACCCACGGGACAGGGACCAGCTACGAAGGTTTACTTC; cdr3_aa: CASSPTGQGPATKVYF
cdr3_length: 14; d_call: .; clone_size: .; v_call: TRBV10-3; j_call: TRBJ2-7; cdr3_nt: TGTGCCAGCAGTGAGGATCAGGGTACCTACGAGCAGTACTTC; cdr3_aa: CASSEDQGTYEQYF
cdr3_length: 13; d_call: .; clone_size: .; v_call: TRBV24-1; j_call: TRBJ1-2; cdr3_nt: TGTGCCACCAGTGGCCTAGTAGTGGATGGCTACACCTTC; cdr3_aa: CATSGLVVDGYTF
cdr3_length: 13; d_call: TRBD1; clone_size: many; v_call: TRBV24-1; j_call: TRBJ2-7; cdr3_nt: TGTGCCACCAGTCGCAGGGGGTCCTACGAGCAGTACTTC; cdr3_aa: CATSRRGSYEQYF
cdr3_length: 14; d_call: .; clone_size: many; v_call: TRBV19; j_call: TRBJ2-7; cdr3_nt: TGTGCCAGTAGTATAGCGGGGAACTCCTACGAGCAGTACTTC; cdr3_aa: CASSIAGNSYEQYF
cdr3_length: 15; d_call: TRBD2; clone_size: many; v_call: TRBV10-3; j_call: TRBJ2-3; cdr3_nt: TGTGCCATCAGTGGCCCTAGCGGGAGCACAGATACGCAGTATTTT; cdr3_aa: CAISGPSGSTDTQYF
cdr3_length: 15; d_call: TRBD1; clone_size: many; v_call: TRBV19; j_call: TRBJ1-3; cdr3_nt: TGTGCCAGTCATGTGGCTACAGGGGTTGGAAACACCATATATTTT; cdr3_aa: CASHVATGVGNTIYF
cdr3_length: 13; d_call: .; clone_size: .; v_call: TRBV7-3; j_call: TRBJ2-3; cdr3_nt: TGTGCCAGCAGCCGCCTGAGCACAGATACGCAGTATTTT; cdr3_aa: CASSRLSTDTQYF
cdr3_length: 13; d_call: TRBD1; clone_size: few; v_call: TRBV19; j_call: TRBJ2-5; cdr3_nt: TGTGCCAGTAGTGTTACAGGGGGAGAGACCCAGTACTTC; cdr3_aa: CASSVTGGETQYF
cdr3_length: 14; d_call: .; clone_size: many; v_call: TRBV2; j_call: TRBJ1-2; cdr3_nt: TGTGCCAGCAGTGAAGGGGGGTTATGGGGTGGCTACACCTTC; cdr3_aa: CASSEGGLWGGYTF
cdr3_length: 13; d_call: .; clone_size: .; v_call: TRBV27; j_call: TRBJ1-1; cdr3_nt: TGTGCCAGCAGTTTACTAGACCGCACTGAAGCTTTCTTT; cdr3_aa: CASSLLDRTEAFF
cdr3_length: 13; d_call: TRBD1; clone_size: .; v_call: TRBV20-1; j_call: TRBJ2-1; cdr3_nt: TGCAGTGCTAGTAACAGGGGGGTCAATGAGCAGTTCTTC; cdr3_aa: CSASNRGVNEQFF
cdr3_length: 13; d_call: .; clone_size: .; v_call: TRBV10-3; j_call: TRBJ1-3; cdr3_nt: TGTGCCATCAGTGACGATCAGGGCTACACCATATATTTT; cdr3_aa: CAISDDQGYTIYF
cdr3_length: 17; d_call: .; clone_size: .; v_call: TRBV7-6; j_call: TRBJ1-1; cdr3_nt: TGTGCCAGCAGCTCGACGGGACTGTGGTCCATGAACACTGAAGCTTTCTTT; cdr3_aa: CASSSTGLWSMNTEAFF
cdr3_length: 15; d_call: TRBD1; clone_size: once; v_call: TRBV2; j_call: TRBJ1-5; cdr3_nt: TGTGCCAGCAGGGTTACGACAGGGGGCAAACGGCCCCAGCATTTT; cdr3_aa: CASRVTTGGKRPQHF
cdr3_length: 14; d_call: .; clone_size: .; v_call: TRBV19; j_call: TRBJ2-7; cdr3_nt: TGTGCCAGTAGTCTACTGACGGGAGCCTACGAGCAGTACTTC; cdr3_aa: CASSLLTGAYEQYF
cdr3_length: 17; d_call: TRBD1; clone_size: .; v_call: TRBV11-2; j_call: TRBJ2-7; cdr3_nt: TGTGCCAGCAGCCCACAGGGTGGACAGGGCGTCTCCTACGAGCAGTACTTC; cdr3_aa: CASSPQGGQGVSYEQYF
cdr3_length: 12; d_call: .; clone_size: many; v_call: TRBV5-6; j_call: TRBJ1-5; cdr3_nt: TGTGCCAGCAGCTTAGGGTGGGGGGATCAGCATTTT; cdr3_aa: CASSLGWGDQHF
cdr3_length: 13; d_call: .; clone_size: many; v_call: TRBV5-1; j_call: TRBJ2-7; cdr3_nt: TGCGCCAGCAGCCTAGGGGCCGTGTACGAGCAGTACTTC; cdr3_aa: CASSLGAVYEQYF
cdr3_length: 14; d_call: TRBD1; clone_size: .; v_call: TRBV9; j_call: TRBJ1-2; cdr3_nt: TGTGCCAGTAGCCAGGACAGGGGGGTCTATGGCTACACCTTC; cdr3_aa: CASSQDRGVYGYTF
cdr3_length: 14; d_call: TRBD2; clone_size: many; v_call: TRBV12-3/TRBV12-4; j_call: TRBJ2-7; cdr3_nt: TGTGCCAGCAGTTTAACTAGCGGGAGTGTGGAGCAGTACTTC; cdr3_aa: CASSLTSGSVEQYF
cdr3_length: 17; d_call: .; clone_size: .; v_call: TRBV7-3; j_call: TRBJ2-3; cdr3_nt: TGTGCCAGCAGCCTTTACACGAGACTACCGGTCACAGATACGCAGTATTTT; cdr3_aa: CASSLYTRLPVTDTQYF
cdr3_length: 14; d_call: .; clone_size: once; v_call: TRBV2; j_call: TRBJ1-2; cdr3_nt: TGTGCCAGCACTTCACAAGGGGGGGACTATGGCTACACCTTC; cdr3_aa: CASTSQGGDYGYTF
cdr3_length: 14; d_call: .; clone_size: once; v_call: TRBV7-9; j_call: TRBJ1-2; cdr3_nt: TGTGCCAGCAGCTCTACGCCAAAGGCCTATGGCTACACCTTC; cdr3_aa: CASSSTPKAYGYTF
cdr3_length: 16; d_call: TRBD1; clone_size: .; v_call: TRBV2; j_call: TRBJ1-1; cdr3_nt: TGTGCCAGCAGTGAAGTCGGACAGGGTTCGAACACTGAAGCTTTCTTT; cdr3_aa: CASSEVGQGSNTEAFF
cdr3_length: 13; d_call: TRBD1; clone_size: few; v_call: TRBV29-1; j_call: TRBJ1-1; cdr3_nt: TGCAGCGTCGAGGACAGGACGAACACTGAAGCTTTCTTT; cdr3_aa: CSVEDRTNTEAFF
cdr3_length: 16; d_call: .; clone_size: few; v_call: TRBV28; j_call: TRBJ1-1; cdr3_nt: TGTGCCAGCAGTCCCTTTCTGGTTCGGACTGGCACTGAAGCTTTCTTT; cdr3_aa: CASSPFLVRTGTEAFF